This T cell receptor (beta chain) was found in a study of cytomegalovirus exposure and HLA in healthy donors. Vbeta (60) and Jbeta (13) primers were used in the PCR. Generated by immunoSEQ multiplex PCR, the TCRdb table keeps only in-frame clones and is missing some. The table has under 200,000 clones, 75% to 80% seen once. V shed 11 bases, J shed 4 bases, and the junction held 6 bases outside the gene matches. This CDR3 region has 13 residues. The V gene's germline CDR1 is MGHDK and CDR2 SYGVNS. This clonotype was obtained from a woman between 25 and 40 years old in good health and CMV-seropositive. This rearrangement joins TRBV25-1 to TRBJ1-4, with TRBD1 matching 8 bases. Sequencing used PBMCs. The CDR3 here is CACGTGSNEKLFF. In DNA form, the CDR3 reads TGTGCCTGCGGGACAGGCAGTAATGAAAAACTGTTTTTT.